The entry that follows covers one T cell receptor (beta chain) sequence. The entry originates in a study of blood T cell repertoires in COVID-19. The overall study: Collection of acute and convalescent COVID-19 samples took place in the United States, Italy and Spain. Sample material is recorded as cDNA or gDNA derived from T cells, B-cell-depleted T cells, or PBMCs.

Per the authors' pipeline: Amplification of reference gene primers provided the estimated nucleated cell counts. The table came from immunoSEQ multiplex PCR; TCRdb's copy has only in-frame clones and leaves some out. V and J calls plus clone size are reproduced from that table; the DNA served to infer D and trimming. This sample has around 250,000 clones, with 82% found just once. V gave up 8 bases and J gave up 9 bases, with 29 bases separating them. CDR3 length: 17 amino acids. The V gene's germline CDR1 is SGHDT and CDR2 YYEEEE. The V and J genes are TRBV5-6 and TRBJ1-4, with D possibly TRBD1 on 6 matching bases. This TCR was sampled from a woman aged 18-29 years with acute or convalescent COVID-19. The material sequenced was peripheral blood. Here the CDR3 DNA reads TGTGCCAGTCTCTCTACAGGGAACGGGAAGGAAATACAAAAACTGTTTTTT. Translation gives CASLSTGNGKEIQKLFF.